This paragraph covers one T cell receptor beta chain sequence. What it binds is unknown. Generation of TCR cDNA used 5'RACE template switching (which added a universal primer site and UMIs). TCRdb called the 5' RACE reads again in MiXCR, with one record for every CDR3 protein. The table records tens of thousands of distinct CDR3 sequences, around 7.3% of them present only once. The data derive from a study of T cells after yellow fever vaccination. At the level of the study: The SMART-Seq v4 Ultra Low Input method served to prepare the low-cell-number fractions. Study-wide results and limits: Post-booster repertoires contained most primary-vaccination clones again (approximately 97% CD4, approximately 88% CD8). Researchers report a weaker secondary response that nonetheless peaked faster, day 5 versus 15.

The CDR3 contains 14 residues. With V trimmed by 8 bases and J by 5 bases, 9 bases remained unmatched. Per germline, CDR1 MNHEY and CDR2 SMNVEV (reference sequence). The receptor was derived from a man aged 25 to 40 who received the YFV17D yellow fever vaccine. The specimen was CD8+ T cells sorted from PBMCs, collected on the day of the yellow fever booster vaccination. The V and J genes are TRBV27 and TRBJ1-5; 7 bases match TRBD1. The CDR3 reads CASRTGVPHQPQHF. DNA for the CDR3: TGTGCCAGCCGCACAGGGGTTCCCCATCAGCCCCAGCATTTT.